The 17 T cell receptor beta chains below come from one sample, sequenced in a study of cytomegalovirus exposure and HLA in healthy donors (dated by TCRdb to about 2017). Library generation was performed with the immunoSEQ multiplex PCR assay. For the multiplex PCR, a mixture combining 60 forward primers for TCR Vbeta segments and 13 reverse primers for TCR Jbeta segments was used. This immuneACCESS table, as held by TCRdb, lists in-frame sequences with V and J called but not all clones. Of the missing ones, under half trace to an unresolved V gene in checked studies; the others have no known cause. The sample yields under 150,000 clones; almost 80% were counted once. The biggest ten clones account for roughly 1% of the sample. The sample was PBMCs. These receptors were collected from a young man in good health and CMV-seronegative.

This clone was seen only a few times. CDR3 region: CASSQGGGGADTQYF. The CDR3 nucleotides read TGTGCCAGCAGCCAAGGTGGCGGGGGGGCAGATACGCAGTATTTT. The chain employs TRBV4-2 and TRBJ2-3, with TRBD2 matching 9 bases. J gave up 4 bases and V 1 base, and 3 bases lay outside the gene matches. Germline V CDR1 and CDR2: LGHNA, YNFKEQ. The CDR3 spans 15 residues.

With regard to this clone: Other DNA variants within this sample encode the same CDR3. V gene TRBV7-9 combines with J gene TRBJ2-7, with 7 nucleotides matching TRBD1. V lost 5 bases, J lost 3 bases, and 10 bases stayed unmatched. Germline lookup yields CDR1 SEHNR and CDR2 FQNEAQ (reference sequence). The CDR3 extends over 15 amino acids. CDR3 nucleotide sequence: TGTGCCAGCAGCGCGGCAACAGGGGCACGCTACGAGCAGTACTTC. It is translated as CASSAATGARYEQYF.

This chain joins TRBV6-5 and TRBJ1-5; 8 bases map to TRBD1. Germline trimming cut 6 bases from V and 7 bases from J; bases unmatched to any gene: 5. Per the germline V gene, CDR1 is MNHEY and CDR2 is SVGAGI. This CDR3 is built from 13 residues. DNA of the CDR3: TGTGCCAGCAGCCAGGGGGCCGGACAGCCCCAGCATTTT. Protein product: CASSQGAGQPQHF.

The rearrangement links TRBV6-1 to TRBJ2-7; D perhaps matches TRBD1 (5 bases). Germline V lookup: CDR1 MNHNS, CDR2 SASEGT. This CDR3 region has 12 residues. V lost 7 bases and J 4 bases, leaving 11 bases between the germline ends. The CDR3 DNA reads as TGTGCCAGCAACAGGATCGCTTACGAGCAGTACTTC. Protein: CASNRIAYEQYF.

The genes are TRBV7-9 and TRBJ1-1; 7 nucleotides align to TRBD1. This CDR3 region has 13 residues. The ends lost 11 bases at V and 5 bases at J; junction bases unmatched: 11. Germline loops: CDR1 SEHNR, CDR2 FQNEAQ (reference sequence). The CDR3 is CAYRQGLSTEAFF. The CDR3 DNA follows: TGTGCCTACCGACAGGGATTGAGTACTGAAGCTTTCTTT.

The J gene is TRBJ1-1, the V gene TRBV4-3; tentatively, D is TRBD1 (5 bases). Germline V CDR1 and CDR2: LGHNA, YSLEER. Trimming removed 4 bases at V and 0 bases at J, with 9 bases between. CDR3 length: 14 residues. The DNA of the CDR3 is TGCGCCAGCAGCCGGACACTAATGAACACTGAAGCTTTCTTT. The encoded protein is CASSRTLMNTEAFF.

The chain joins TRBV2 to TRBJ2-7; no clear D. Trimming cost V 4 bases and J 0 bases, with 10 bases left between them. The CDR3 is 14 residues long. Looked up from germline, CDR1 is SNHLY and CDR2 is FYNNEI. CDR3 sequence (DNA): TGTGCCAGCAGTGGTAACAGCCTCTCCTACGAGCAGTACTTC. This encodes CASSGNSLSYEQYF. Filled out from reference TRBV2 and TRBJ2-7, the complete variable domain reads EPEVTQTPSHQVTQMGQEVILRCVPISNHLYFYWYRQILGQKVEFLVSFYNNEISEKSEIFDDQFSVERPDGSNFTLKIRSTKLEDSAMYFCASSGNSLSYEQYFGPGTRLTVT.

CDR3 sequence: CASSVRESSGNTIYF. CDR3 coding DNA: TGTGCCAGTAGTGTCAGGGAAAGCTCTGGAAACACCATATATTTT. The genes are TRBV19 and TRBJ1-3, with D possibly matching TRBD1 (5 bases). Germline values: CDR1 LNHDA, CDR2 SQIVND (reference sequence). This CDR3 spans 15 amino acids. With 5 bases removed from V and 0 bases from J, the gap between germline ends came to 11 bases.

The chain combines TRBV6-6 with TRBJ1-1; 8 bases fit TRBD1. This CDR3 is built from 16 residues. Per germline, CDR1 MNHNY and CDR2 SVGAGI (reference sequence). Trimming took 1 base from V and 4 from J; bases not matched to a gene: 8. In nucleotides, the CDR3 is TGTGCCAGCAGTTACTTCTACAGGGGGTTGGGCACTGAAGCTTTCTTT. Its protein is CASSYFYRGLGTEAFF.

CDR3 sequence: CASKSVGQGYGYTF. CDR3 nucleotide sequence: TGTGCCAGCAAATCAGTGGGGCAGGGCTATGGCTACACCTTC. The chain combines TRBV6-5 with TRBJ1-2; a weak D match, TRBD1 (5 bases). There are 14 residues in the CDR3. Germline V gene sequence: CDR1 MNHEY, CDR2 SVGAGI. V lost 7 bases, J lost 4 bases, and 16 bases lay in between.

This clone was recorded only once. The chain joins TRBV7-2 to TRBJ2-5; TRBD1 agrees at 7 bases. Trimming at V came to 5 bases and at J to 3 bases, leaving 9 bases not matched to a gene. CDR3 size: 15 residues. Germline CDR1 is SGHTA and CDR2 is FQGNSA. As DNA, the CDR3 is TGTGCCAGCAGCGTCATGGGTGGACAGGAAGAGACCCAGTACTTC. Amino acid sequence: CASSVMGGQEETQYF.

This clone was picked up a small number of times. V gene TRBV7-8 combines with J gene TRBJ1-4, with D unresolved. With 5 bases removed from V and 15 bases from J, the gap between germline ends came to 22 bases. CDR3 length: 14 residues. Germline V gene data show CDR1 as SGHVS and CDR2 as FQNEAQ. DNA of the CDR3: TGTGCCAGCAGCCCACCCGGTGAGGGCTCTATAGTGTTTTTT. As protein: CASSPPGEGSIVFF.

This clone appeared a single time. This chain joins TRBV5-1 and TRBJ2-3, with TRBD1 as a possible D gene (6 bases). Germline V gives CDR1 SGHRS, CDR2 YFSETQ. V lost 5 bases and J lost 2, with 12 bases in between. The CDR3 is made up of 14 amino acids. The CDR3 loop reads CASSLTGYTDTQYF. CDR3 nucleotides: TGCGCCAGCAGTTTAACAGGGTACACAGATACGCAGTATTTT. Combining the CDR3 with reference TRBV5-1 and TRBJ2-3 gives the whole variable domain KAGVTQTPRYLIKTRGQQVTLSCSPISGHRSVSWYQQTPGQGLQFLFEYFSETQRNKGNFPGRFSGRQFSNSRSEMNVSTLELGDSALYLCASSLTGYTDTQYFGPGTRLTVL.

This sequence joins TRBV19 and TRBJ1-5; tentatively, D is TRBD1 (6 bases). CDR1 is LNHDA and CDR2 is SQIVND in the germline V gene (reference sequence). V was cut by 1 base and J by 0 bases, with 10 bases left in between. This CDR3 is 16 amino acids long. CDR3 amino acids: CASSIVGGGSNQPQHF. The CDR3 DNA reads as TGTGCCAGTAGTATAGTGGGAGGGGGTAGCAATCAGCCCCAGCATTTT.

The V call is TRBV6-5, the J call TRBJ2-7; D perhaps matches TRBD2 (6 bases). Germline CDR1 and CDR2: MNHEY and SVGAGI. CDR3 size: 14 residues. Trimming shortened V by 6 bases and J by 3 bases, and 15 bases separated the two germline ends. The CDR3 spells CASRSGRGDYEQYF. The CDR3 DNA is TGTGCCAGCAGGTCCGGCCGCGGGGACTACGAGCAGTACTTC.

This chain uses TRBV5-1 with TRBJ1-2; 8 positions match TRBD1. Germline CDR1 SGHRS, CDR2 YFSETQ. CDR3 length: 14 amino acids. With 4 bases clipped from V and 7 bases from J, the junction kept 9 bases outside the gene matches. The CDR3 spells CASSPGDRGLGYTF. The CDR3, as DNA: TGCGCCAGCAGCCCCGGTGACAGGGGTCTTGGCTACACCTTC.

V and J are TRBV15 and TRBJ1-3; tentatively, D is TRBD1 (5 bases). There are 15 residues in the CDR3. CDR1 and CDR2 from the germline V gene are LNHNV and YYDKDF (reference sequence). The V end lost 5 bases, the J end lost 0 bases, and 11 bases lay between the germline ends. The CDR3 here is CATSPRGLSGNTIYF. As DNA, the CDR3 is TGTGCCACCAGCCCAAGGGGCCTCTCTGGAAACACCATATATTTT.